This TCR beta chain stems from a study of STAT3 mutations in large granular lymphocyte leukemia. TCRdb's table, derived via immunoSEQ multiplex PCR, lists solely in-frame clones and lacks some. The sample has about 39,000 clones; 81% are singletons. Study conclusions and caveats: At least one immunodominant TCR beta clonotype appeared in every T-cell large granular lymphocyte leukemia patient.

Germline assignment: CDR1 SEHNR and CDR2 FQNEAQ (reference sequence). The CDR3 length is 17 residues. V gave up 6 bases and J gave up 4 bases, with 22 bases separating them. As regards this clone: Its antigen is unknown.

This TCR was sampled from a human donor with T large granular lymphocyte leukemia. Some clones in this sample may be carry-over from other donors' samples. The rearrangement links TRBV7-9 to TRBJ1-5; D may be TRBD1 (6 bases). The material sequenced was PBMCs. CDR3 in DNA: TGTGCCAGCAGACGACAACGCCGGGACAAGGGAAATCAGCCCCAGCATTTT. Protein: CASRRQRRDKGNQPQHF.